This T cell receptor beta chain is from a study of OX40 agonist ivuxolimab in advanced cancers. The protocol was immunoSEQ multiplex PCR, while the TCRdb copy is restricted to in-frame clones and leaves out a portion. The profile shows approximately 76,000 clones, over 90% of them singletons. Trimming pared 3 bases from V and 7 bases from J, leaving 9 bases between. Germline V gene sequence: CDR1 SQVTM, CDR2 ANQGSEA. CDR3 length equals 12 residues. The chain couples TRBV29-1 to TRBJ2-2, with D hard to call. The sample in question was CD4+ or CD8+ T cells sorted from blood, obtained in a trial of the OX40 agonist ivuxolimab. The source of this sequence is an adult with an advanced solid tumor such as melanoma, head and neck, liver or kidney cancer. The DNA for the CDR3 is TGCAGCGTTGATGGCCACCACGGGGAGCTGTTTTTT. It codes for CSVDGHHGELFF.